The rows below give T cell receptor beta chains drawn from one sample of a study of blood T cell repertoires in COVID-19. The repertoire was sequenced with immunoSEQ multiplex PCR; TCRdb's copy has only in-frame clones and lacks some. This table holds some 160,000 clones, more than 80% found once. The material sequenced was peripheral blood. The receptor source for this set is a man in his fifties or sixties with acute or convalescent COVID-19. Both conserved end residues are part of each CDR3. The D gene is left open where the match is weak. Size values are once, few and many counts, or a class for expanded clones, and some rows have none.

d_gene	abundance	j_gene	v_gene	CDR3aa	CDR3nt
TRBD1	.	TRBJ1-6	TRBV4-2	CASSRTGGQGDSPLHF	TGTGCCAGCAGCCGAACAGGGGGACAGGGCGATTCACCCCTCCACTTT
.	.	TRBJ1-2	TRBV12-5	CASGLIPREDPRTYNYGYTF	TGTGCTAGTGGTTTGATACCCCGTGAGGACCCAAGGACTTATAACTATGGCTACACCTTC
TRBD2	.	TRBJ2-1	TRBV19	CASSIQGTSGNNEQFF	TGTGCCAGTAGTATTCAGGGGACTAGCGGCAACAATGAGCAGTTCTTC
.	.	TRBJ1-1	TRBV2	CASSDISWATENTEAFF	TGTGCCAGCAGTGATATATCCTGGGCGACAGAGAACACTGAAGCTTTCTTT
TRBD2	.	TRBJ2-3	TRBV5-8	CASSLRGGDADTQYF	TGTGCCAGCAGCTTGCGCGGGGGGGACGCAGATACGCAGTATTTT
TRBD2	.	TRBJ2-3	TRBV5-1	CASSLEAGADTQYF	TGCGCCAGCAGCTTGGAAGCGGGGGCAGATACGCAGTATTTT
.	.	TRBJ1-3	TRBV15	CATEPNTGNTIYF	TGTGCCACCGAACCTAATACTGGAAACACCATATATTTT
TRBD1	.	TRBJ2-2	TRBV29-1	CSVGFTGTGHTGELFF	TGCAGCGTCGGCTTTACCGGGACAGGGCACACCGGGGAGCTGTTTTTT
TRBD2	once	TRBJ2-2	TRBV5-1	CASSLAGGPSGELFF	TGCGCCAGCAGCCTAGCGGGGGGGCCGAGCGGGGAGCTGTTTTTT
TRBD1	once	TRBJ1-2	TRBV6-5	CASSYRQGNYGYTF	TGTGCCAGCAGTTACCGACAGGGAAACTATGGCTACACCTTC
.	.	TRBJ1-3	TRBV9	CASSAGPQDTIYF	TGTGCCAGCAGCGCCGGCCCCCAGGACACCATATATTTT
.	.	TRBJ1-1	TRBV7-3	CASSLTGGDTEAFF	TGTGCCAGCAGCTTAACTGGGGGGGACACTGAAGCTTTCTTT
TRBD1	.	TRBJ2-3	TRBV7-2	CASSSTGSPGDTQYF	TGTGCCAGCAGCTCGACAGGGTCCCCGGGAGATACGCAGTATTTT
TRBD1	once	TRBJ2-1	TRBV18	CASSRDRDNEQFF	TGTGCCAGCTCTCGGGACAGGGACAATGAGCAGTTCTTC
.	.	TRBJ2-1	TRBV6-5	CASSYEAGSNEQFF	TGTGCCAGCAGTTACGAGGCAGGGTCCAATGAGCAGTTCTTC
TRBD2	.	TRBJ2-1	TRBV15	CATSRLAGERYNEQFF	TGTGCCACCAGCAGATTAGCGGGGGAACGATACAATGAGCAGTTCTTC
.	once	TRBJ1-4	TRBV19	CASSMIRYREATNEKLFF	TGTGCCAGTAGTATGATTCGGTACCGAGAAGCAACTAATGAAAAACTGTTTTTT
.	.	TRBJ2-1	TRBV6-5	CASSYSSGFHEQFF	TGTGCCAGCAGTTACTCGTCAGGGTTCCATGAGCAGTTCTTC
.	few	TRBJ1-2	TRBV3-1/TRBV3-2	CATQAGITGGYTF	TGTGCCACTCAAGCGGGAATTACAGGCGGCTACACCTTC
.	.	TRBJ2-3	TRBV6-4	CASSVEGGDTQYF	TGTGCCAGCAGTGTTGAGGGAGGAGATACGCAGTATTTT
TRBD1	.	TRBJ1-5	TRBV6-2/TRBV6-3	CASSDFPTGVDSQPQHF	TGTGCCAGCAGTGACTTTCCGACAGGGGTAGATAGTCAGCCCCAGCATTTT
TRBD1	.	TRBJ1-6	TRBV7-9	CASSSTGGNSPLHF	TGTGCCAGCAGCTCGACAGGGGGTAATTCACCCCTCCACTTT
TRBD1	once	TRBJ1-1	TRBV7-9	CASSGTGGAGTEAFF	TGTGCCAGCTCCGGGACAGGGGGCGCGGGCACTGAAGCTTTCTTT